This TCR beta chain was captured by sequencing in a study of human T cells and chemical hapten exposure. At the level of the study: There were per-sample TCR yield variations, arising mainly from small pooled library volume differences. Points from the study as a whole: Counts of TCRs above 1 in 1000 frequency stayed unchanged with DPC sensitization.

CDR1 and CDR2 (germline): MNHEY, SVGAGI. V was shortened by 2 bases and J by 2 bases, with 12 bases between the two germline ends. The CDR3 runs 16 residues. Indicated time point: healthy volunteer bleed at 6 weeks. Unseparated into fractions, whole blood served as the source from which total RNA was extracted. The library put unique molecular identifiers onto individual cDNA molecules. Original processing notes: TCRs per sample had a median of around 100,000 and ranged from about 20,000 to 700,000. TCRdb re-analysed the RACE reads in MiXCR, keeping a single row per CDR3 protein. The V and J calls reflect TCRdb's pipeline rather than the authors' work. The sample yields approximately 81,000 distinct CDR3 sequences, approximately 8.6% seen once. As regards this clonotype: The antigen is unknown.

The sample comprised whole blood. This sequence joins TRBV6-5 and TRBJ2-2; D is possibly TRBD2 (5 bases). This TCR was sampled from a male donor in good health. Some clones in this sample may be carry-over from other donors' samples. For the CDR3, the DNA is TGTGCCAGCAGTTACACCTCCCGGGGAAACACCGGGGAGCTGTTTTTT. Residues: CASSYTSRGNTGELFF.